Sequencing of this TCR beta chain was carried out in a study of blood T cell repertoires in COVID-19. J lost 2 bases, V lost 4 bases, and 3 bases had no gene match. Germline CDR1 and CDR2: ENHRY and SYGVKD. This CDR3 region has 15 residues. This table comes from immunoSEQ multiplex PCR, and its TCRdb copy is limited to in-frame clones, with some not included. The repertoire holds 200,000 to 250,000 clones, with 80% to 90% as singletons. V gene TRBV10-3 combines with J gene TRBJ1-5; 9 nucleotides match TRBD1. The TCR was taken from a woman between 50 and 59 years old who had been exposed to COVID-19. The material sequenced was PBMCs or T cells enriched from blood (not recorded which). As DNA, the CDR3 is TGTGCCATCAGTGCCACAGGGGGCGGCAATCAGCCCCAGCATTTT. Its translation: CAISATGGGNQPQHF.